A selection of T cell receptor beta chains follows, all from one sample in a study of shared clonotypes between healthy human individuals. Profiled with immunoSEQ multiplex PCR; TCRdb holds only in-frame clones, not every one. Seen here are about 680,000 clones, 73% observed once, and the top ten hold around 2%. Sequenced input: memory CD4+ T cells sorted from blood. Source of these receptors: a woman aged 25 to 39 in good health. CDR3s leave out the opening cysteine and the closing phenylalanine or tryptophan.

TRBJ1-1 TRBV5-1 ASSLIASSEAF
TRBJ2-4 TRBV19 ASSIDPGRFPKNIQY
TRBJ2-1 TRBV11-1 ASSLDLHNEQF
TRBJ2-1 TRBV30 AWSGGRAREQF
TRBJ1-1 TRBV6-1 ASSESPQTGGSSF
TRBJ2-7 TRBV19 ASSKGTSAGYEQY
TRBJ1-4 TRBV18 ASSPRSDEKLF
TRBJ2-7 TRBV19 ASSSNQDFRKRVQY
TRBJ2-2 TRBV6-1 ASRSAPNTGELF
TRBJ2-5 TRBV10-3 AISESDFREQY
TRBJ2-5 TRBV5-4 ASSLWGGETQY
TRBJ2-5 TRBV5-3 ARSGGWDGVMKTQY
TRBJ2-7 TRBV5-1 ASSPGREQY
TRBJ2-1 TRBV13 ASSQLTRPQF
TRBJ1-2 TRBV6-1 ASSEVGHPNYGYT
TRBJ2-3 TRBV5-4 ASKNTDTQY
TRBJ1-2 TRBV11-2 ASSPTALDYGYT
TRBJ2-7 TRBV29-1 SVLAGYEQY
TRBJ2-2 TRBV5-1 ASSLRAGANTGELF
TRBJ2-2 TRBV5-1 ASLGGDNTGELF
TRBJ2-7 TRBV6-1 ASSLILEGADEQY
TRBJ2-5 TRBV27 ASSTDRGKTQY
TRBJ2-7 TRBV15 ATSRGQGAYEQY
TRBJ1-5 TRBV6-1 ASTSLGSSNQPQH
TRBJ2-7 TRBV10-2 ASSEPGLAGAYEQY
TRBJ1-5 TRBV21-1 ASHGGIQPQH
TRBJ2-4 TRBV6-5 ASRTGTSANIQY
TRBJ1-2 TRBV28 ASSPPTGAYGYT
TRBJ2-2 TRBV14 ASRGTSGSTGELF
TRBJ2-1 TRBV28 ASSLWGQLPDEQF
TRBJ2-6 TRBV28 ASSPRVQGANVLT
TRBJ2-7 TRBV11-2 ASSLEISYEQY
TRBJ2-7 TRBV27 ASSLAGKWYEQY
TRBJ2-3 TRBV27 ASRRRSSDTQY
TRBJ2-1 TRBV4-2 ASSQDLNGNNEQF
TRBJ2-7 TRBV11-2 ASSRGPPNYEQY
TRBJ2-3 TRBV28 ASSTADDTIATDTQY
TRBJ2-1 TRBV30 AWSLGSYNEQF
TRBJ1-2 TRBV6-5 ASSPTDRGDGYT
TRBJ1-5 TRBV27 ASSFSGQNLPQH